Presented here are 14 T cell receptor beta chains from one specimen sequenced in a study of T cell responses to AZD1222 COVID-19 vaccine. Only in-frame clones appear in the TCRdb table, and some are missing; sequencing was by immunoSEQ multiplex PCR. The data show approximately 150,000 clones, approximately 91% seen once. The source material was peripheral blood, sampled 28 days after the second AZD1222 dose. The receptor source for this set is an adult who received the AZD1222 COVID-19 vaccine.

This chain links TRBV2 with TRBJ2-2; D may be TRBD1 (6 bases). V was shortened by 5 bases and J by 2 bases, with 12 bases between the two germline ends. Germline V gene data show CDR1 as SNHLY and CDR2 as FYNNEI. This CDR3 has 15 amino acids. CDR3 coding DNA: TGTGCCAGCAGTTCTGACAGGCTAAACACCGGGGAGCTGTTTTTT. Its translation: CASSSDRLNTGELFF.

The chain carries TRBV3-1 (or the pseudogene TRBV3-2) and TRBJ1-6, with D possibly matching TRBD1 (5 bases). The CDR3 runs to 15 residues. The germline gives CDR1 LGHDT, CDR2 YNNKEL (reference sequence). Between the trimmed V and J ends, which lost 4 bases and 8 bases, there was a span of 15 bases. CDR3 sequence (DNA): TGTGCCAGCAGCCCTTCTCATGGGACGGATTCACCCCTCCACTTT. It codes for CASSPSHGTDSPLHF.

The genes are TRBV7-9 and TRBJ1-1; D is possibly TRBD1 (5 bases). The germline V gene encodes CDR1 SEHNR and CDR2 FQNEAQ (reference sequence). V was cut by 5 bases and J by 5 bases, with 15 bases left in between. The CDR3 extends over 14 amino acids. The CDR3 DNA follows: TGTGCCAGCAGCCCTACAGGACCTTGGACTGAAGCTTTCTTT. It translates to CASSPTGPWTEAFF.

DNA for the CDR3: TGCGCCAGCAGCGAGGTAGCGGCCAGCTCCTACAATGAGCAGTTCTTC. Protein product: CASSEVAASSYNEQFF. The V gene is TRBV5-1, the J gene TRBJ2-1; possibly TRBD2 for D (6 bases). The CDR3 has 16 amino acids. The V end lost 4 bases, the J end lost 0 bases, and 14 bases lay between the germline ends. From germline, CDR1 is SGHRS and CDR2 YFSETQ.

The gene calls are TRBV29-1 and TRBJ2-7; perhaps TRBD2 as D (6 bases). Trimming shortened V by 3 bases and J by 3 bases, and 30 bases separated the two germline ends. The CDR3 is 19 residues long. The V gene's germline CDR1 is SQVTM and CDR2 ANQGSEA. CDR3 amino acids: CSVEGRNRGRLIGVYEQYF. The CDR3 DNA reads TGCAGCGTTGAGGGGAGGAACCGAGGGAGACTAATCGGAGTCTACGAGCAGTACTTC.

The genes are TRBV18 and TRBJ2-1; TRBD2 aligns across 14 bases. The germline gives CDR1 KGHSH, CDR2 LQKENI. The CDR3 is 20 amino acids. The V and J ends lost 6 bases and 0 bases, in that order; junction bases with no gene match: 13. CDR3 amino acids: CASSLQFGTSGGSSYNEQFF. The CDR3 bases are TGTGCCAGCTCTCTTCAATTTGGGACTAGCGGGGGCTCCTCCTACAATGAGCAGTTCTTC.

CDR3 DNA sequence: TGCAGTGGAGGGGTTTCTGAGCAGTTCTTC. Translated, it gives CSGGVSEQFF. The chain has TRBV20-1 and TRBJ2-1; either TRBD1 or TRBD2 may supply D (5 bases each). Germline CDR1 reads DFQATT; CDR2 reads SNEGSKA (reference sequence). V was clipped by 7 bases and J by 9 bases, with 10 bases between them. The CDR3 covers 10 residues.

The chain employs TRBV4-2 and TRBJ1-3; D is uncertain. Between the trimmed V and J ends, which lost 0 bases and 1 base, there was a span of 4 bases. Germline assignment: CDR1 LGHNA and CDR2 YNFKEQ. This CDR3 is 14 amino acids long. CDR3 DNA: TGTGCCAGCAGCCAAGACGGATCTGGAAACACCATATATTTT. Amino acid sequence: CASSQDGSGNTIYF.

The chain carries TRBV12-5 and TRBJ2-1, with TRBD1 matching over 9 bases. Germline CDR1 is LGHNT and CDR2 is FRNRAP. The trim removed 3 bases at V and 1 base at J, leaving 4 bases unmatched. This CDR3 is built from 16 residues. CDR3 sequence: CASGFNRGPSYNEQFF. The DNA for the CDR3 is TGTGCTAGTGGTTTCAACAGGGGGCCTTCCTACAATGAGCAGTTCTTC. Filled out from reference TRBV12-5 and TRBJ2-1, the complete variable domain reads DARVTQTPRHKVTEMGQEVTMRCQPILGHNTVFWYRQTMMQGLELLAYFRNRAPLDDSGMPKDRFSAEMPDATLATLKIQPSEPRDSAVYFCASGFNRGPSYNEQFFGPGTRLTVL.

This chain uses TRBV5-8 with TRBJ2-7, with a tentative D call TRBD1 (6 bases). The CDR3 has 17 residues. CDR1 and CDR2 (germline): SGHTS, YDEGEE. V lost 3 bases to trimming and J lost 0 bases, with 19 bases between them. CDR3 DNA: TGTGCCAGCAGCTCCATGCCTTGGCAGGGGTCCTCCTACGAGCAGTACTTC. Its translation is CASSSMPWQGSSYEQYF.

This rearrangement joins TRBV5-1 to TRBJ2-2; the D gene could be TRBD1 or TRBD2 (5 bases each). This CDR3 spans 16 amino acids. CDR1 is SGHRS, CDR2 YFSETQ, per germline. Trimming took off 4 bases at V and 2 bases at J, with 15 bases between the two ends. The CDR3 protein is CASSPGAEHNTGELFF. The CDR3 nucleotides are TGCGCCAGCAGCCCCGGGGCGGAACATAACACCGGGGAGCTGTTTTTT. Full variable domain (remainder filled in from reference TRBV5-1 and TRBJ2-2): KAGVTQTPRYLIKTRGQQVTLSCSPISGHRSVSWYQQTPGQGLQFLFEYFSETQRNKGNFPGRFSGRQFSNSRSEMNVSTLELGDSALYLCASSPGAEHNTGELFFGEGSRLTVL.

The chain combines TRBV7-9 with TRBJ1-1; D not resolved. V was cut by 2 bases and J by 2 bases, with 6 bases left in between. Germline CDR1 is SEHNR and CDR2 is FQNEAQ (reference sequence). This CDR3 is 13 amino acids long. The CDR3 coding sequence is TGTGCCAGCAGCTTATGGGGAAACACTGAAGCTTTCTTT. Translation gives CASSLWGNTEAFF. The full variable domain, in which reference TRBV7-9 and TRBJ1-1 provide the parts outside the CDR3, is DTGVSQNPRHKITKRGQNVTFRCDPISEHNRLYWYRQTLGQGPEFLTYFQNEAQLEKSRLLSDRFSAERPKGSFSTLEIQRTEQGDSAMYLCASSLWGNTEAFFGQGTRLTVV.

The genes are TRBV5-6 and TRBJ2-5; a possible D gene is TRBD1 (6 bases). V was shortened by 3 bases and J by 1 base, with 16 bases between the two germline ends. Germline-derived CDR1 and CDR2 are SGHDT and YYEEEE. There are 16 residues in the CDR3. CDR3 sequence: CASSSGQLYPQETQYF. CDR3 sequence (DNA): TGTGCCAGCAGCTCCGGACAGCTTTATCCCCAAGAGACCCAGTACTTC. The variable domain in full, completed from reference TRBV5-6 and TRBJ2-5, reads DAGVTQSPTHLIKTRGQQVTLRCSPKSGHDTVSWYQQALGQGPQFIFQYYEEEERQRGNFPDRFSGHQFPNYSSELNVNALLLGDSALYLCASSSGQLYPQETQYFGPGTRLLVL.

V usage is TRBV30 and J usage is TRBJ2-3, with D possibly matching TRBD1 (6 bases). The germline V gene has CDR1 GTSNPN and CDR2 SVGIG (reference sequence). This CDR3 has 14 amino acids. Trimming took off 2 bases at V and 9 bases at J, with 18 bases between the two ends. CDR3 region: CAWSSRGILDTQYF. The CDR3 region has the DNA TGTGCCTGGAGTTCCAGGGGTATTCTTGACACGCAGTATTTT.